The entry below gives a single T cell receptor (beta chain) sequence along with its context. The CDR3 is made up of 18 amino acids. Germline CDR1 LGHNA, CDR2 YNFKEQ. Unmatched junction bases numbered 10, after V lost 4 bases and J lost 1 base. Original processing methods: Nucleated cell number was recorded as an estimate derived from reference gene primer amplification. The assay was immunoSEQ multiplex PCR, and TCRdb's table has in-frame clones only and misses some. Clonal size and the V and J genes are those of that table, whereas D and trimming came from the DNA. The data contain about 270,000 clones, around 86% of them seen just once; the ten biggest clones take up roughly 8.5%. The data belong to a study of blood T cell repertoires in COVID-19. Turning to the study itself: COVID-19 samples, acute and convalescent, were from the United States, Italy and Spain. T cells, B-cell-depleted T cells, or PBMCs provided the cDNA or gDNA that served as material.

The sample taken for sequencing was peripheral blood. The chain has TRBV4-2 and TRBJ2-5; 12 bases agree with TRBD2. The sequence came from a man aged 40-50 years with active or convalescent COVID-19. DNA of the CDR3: TGTGCCAGCAGCCCACAGGGACTAGCGGGCGCCTTCCAAGAGACCCAGTACTTC. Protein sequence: CASSPQGLAGAFQETQYF.